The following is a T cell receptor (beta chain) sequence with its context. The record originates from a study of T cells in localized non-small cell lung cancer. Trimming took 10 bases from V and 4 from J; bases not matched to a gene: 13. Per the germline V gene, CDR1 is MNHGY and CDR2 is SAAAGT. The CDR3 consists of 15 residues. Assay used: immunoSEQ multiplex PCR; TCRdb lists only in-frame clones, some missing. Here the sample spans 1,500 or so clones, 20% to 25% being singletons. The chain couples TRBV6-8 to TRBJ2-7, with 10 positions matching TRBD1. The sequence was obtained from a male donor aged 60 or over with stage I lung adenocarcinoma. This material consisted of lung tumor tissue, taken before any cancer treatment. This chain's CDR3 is CAIREGWDRGYEQYF. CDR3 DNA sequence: TGTGCCATCAGGGAAGGATGGGACAGGGGATACGAGCAGTACTTC.